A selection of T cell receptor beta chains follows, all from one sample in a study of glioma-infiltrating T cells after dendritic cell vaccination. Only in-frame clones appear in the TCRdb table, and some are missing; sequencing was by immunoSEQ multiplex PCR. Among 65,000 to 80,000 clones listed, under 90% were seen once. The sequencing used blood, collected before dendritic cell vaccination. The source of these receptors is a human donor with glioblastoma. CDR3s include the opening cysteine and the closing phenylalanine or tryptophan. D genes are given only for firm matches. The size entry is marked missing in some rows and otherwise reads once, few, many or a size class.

CDR3nt: TGTGCCAGTAGTATGATGCTATACCTCACAGATACGCAGTATTTT
CDR3aa: CASSMMLYLTDTQYF
abundance: once
v_gene: TRBV19
j_gene: TRBJ2-3
d_gene: NA

CDR3nt: TGCGCCAGCAGCCAAGGGACTAGCGCCTTCTCTGGGGCCAACGTCCTGACTTTC
CDR3aa: CASSQGTSAFSGANVLTF
abundance: NA
v_gene: TRBV4-3
j_gene: TRBJ2-6
d_gene: TRBD2

CDR3nt: TGTGCCAGCAGCTTGGGCCAGATCTATGGCTACACCTTC
CDR3aa: CASSLGQIYGYTF
abundance: NA
v_gene: TRBV5-4
j_gene: TRBJ1-2
d_gene: NA

CDR3nt: TGTGCCAGCAGCTTTGGGGGGGACACTGAAGCTTTCTTT
CDR3aa: CASSFGGDTEAFF
abundance: NA
v_gene: TRBV9
j_gene: TRBJ1-1
d_gene: NA

CDR3nt: TGCGCCAGCAGCCAAGAAGCCACAGGGGACGGCTACACCTTC
CDR3aa: CASSQEATGDGYTF
abundance: NA
v_gene: TRBV4-3
j_gene: TRBJ1-2
d_gene: TRBD1

CDR3nt: TGTGCCAGCAGTGACGTCACAGGGGCCGCCATTGAGGGCTACACCTTC
CDR3aa: CASSDVTGAAIEGYTF
abundance: NA
v_gene: TRBV2
j_gene: TRBJ1-2
d_gene: TRBD1

CDR3nt: TGTGCCATCAATTCGGGGTATGGCTATGGCTACACCTTC
CDR3aa: CAINSGYGYGYTF
abundance: NA
v_gene: TRBV10-3
j_gene: TRBJ1-2
d_gene: NA

CDR3nt: TGTGCCAGCAGTGACCAGGGTGGCTATGGCTACACCTTC
CDR3aa: CASSDQGGYGYTF
abundance: NA
v_gene: TRBV6-4
j_gene: TRBJ1-2
d_gene: NA

CDR3nt: TGTGCCAGCAGCTTGGAAGCGACCCAGTACTTC
CDR3aa: CASSLEATQYF
abundance: NA
v_gene: TRBV5-5
j_gene: TRBJ2-5
d_gene: NA

CDR3nt: TGCAGCGTTGGTGGAGAGGGAGCTTTCTTT
CDR3aa: CSVGGEGAFF
abundance: once
v_gene: TRBV29-1
j_gene: TRBJ1-1
d_gene: NA